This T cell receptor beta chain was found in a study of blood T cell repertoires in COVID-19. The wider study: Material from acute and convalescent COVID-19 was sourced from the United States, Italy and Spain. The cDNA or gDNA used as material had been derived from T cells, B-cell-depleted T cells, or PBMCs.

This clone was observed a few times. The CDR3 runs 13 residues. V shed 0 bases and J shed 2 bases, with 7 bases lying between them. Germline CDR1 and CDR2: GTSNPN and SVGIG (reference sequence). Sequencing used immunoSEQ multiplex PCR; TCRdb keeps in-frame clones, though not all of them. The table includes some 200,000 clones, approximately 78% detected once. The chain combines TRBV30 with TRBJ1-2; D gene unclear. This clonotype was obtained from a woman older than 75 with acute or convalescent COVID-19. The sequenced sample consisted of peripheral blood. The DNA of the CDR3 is TGTGCCTGGAGTGTGGGCAGGAACTATGGCTACACCTTC. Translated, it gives CAWSVGRNYGYTF.